The 20 T cell receptor beta chains listed next were all sequenced from one sample in a study of blood T cells in healthy people across ages (dated by TCRdb to between 2014 and 2016). Library preparation employed 5' RACE. The listed sequencing device is Illumina HiSeq 2500. A second roughly 7 to 11 cycle PCR used a sample-barcoded 5' primer and a J-beta primer mix. The public reads were reanalyzed by TCRdb: fastp trimming at Q25, MiXCR alignment, in-frame beta chains only. Rows are combined by CDR3 protein, so each entry shows the most common genes and DNA. The table for this sample lists about 1.5 million distinct CDR3 sequences; less than 45% of them were counted only once. The top ten clonotypes cover about 3.8% of the sample. Sequencing was carried out using blood. The receptors derive from a woman between 18 and 30 years old in good health.

The chain has TRBV20-1 and TRBJ2-3, with 7 bases fitting TRBD2. The germline V gene has CDR1 DFQATT and CDR2 SNEGSKA (reference sequence). CDR3 length: 13 amino acids. V was clipped by 6 bases and J by 5 bases; unmatched bases: 8. The CDR3 here is CSAPGRGLDTQYF. The CDR3 coding sequence is TGCAGTGCCCCTGGGCGGGGGTTAGATACGCAGTATTTT.

V usage is TRBV6-2 or TRBV6-3 and J usage is TRBJ2-5; 7 bases are shared with TRBD2. Germline V gene data show CDR1 as MNHEY and CDR2 as SVGEGT. V gave up 1 base and J gave up 3 bases; unmatched junction bases: 14. The length of the CDR3 is 18 residues. The CDR3 here is CASSYFQTSRGYKETQYF. The CDR3 coding sequence is TGTGCCAGCAGTTACTTCCAGACTAGCCGCGGATATAAAGAGACCCAGTACTTC.

The chain carries TRBV23-1 and TRBJ1-1; no firm D call. TRBV23-1 is annotated as an ORF whose role is uncertain. The CDR3 spans 15 residues. V was pared by 1 base and J by 4 bases, with 13 bases between. The CDR3 loop reads CASSQFRVLVTEAFF. DNA of the CDR3: TGCGCCAGCAGTCAATTCCGGGTGTTGGTCACTGAAGCTTTCTTT.

V is TRBV6-2 or TRBV6-3 and J is TRBJ1-1; possible D gene TRBD1, 6 bases. The germline V and J ends were trimmed by 6 bases and 2 bases, with 13 bases remaining between them. This CDR3 comprises 14 residues. Looked up from germline, CDR1 is MNHEY and CDR2 is SVGEGT. CDR3 nucleotides: TGTGCCAGCAGGCACGACAGGACCAACACTGAAGCTTTCTTT. It codes for CASRHDRTNTEAFF.

The chain has TRBV7-9 and TRBJ2-5; D call uncertain. The V gene's germline CDR1 is SEHNR and CDR2 FQNEAQ (reference sequence). The CDR3 has 15 amino acids. The V gene lost 1 base and the J gene lost 2 bases, with 11 bases spanning the gap. CDR3: CASSLVPSIQETQYF. In DNA form, the CDR3 reads TGTGCCAGCAGCTTAGTGCCCTCTATACAAGAGACCCAGTACTTC.

This clonotype was detected only a few times. The chain joins TRBV29-1 to TRBJ2-7; 7 nucleotides match TRBD1. This CDR3 region has 12 residues. V gave up 7 bases and J gave up 2 bases; unmatched junction bases: 5. The germline CDR1 and CDR2 sequences are SQVTM and ANQGSEA. The CDR3 reads CSAGQATYEQYF. CDR3 in DNA: TGCAGCGCAGGACAGGCCACCTACGAGCAGTACTTC.

V gene TRBV29-1 combines with J gene TRBJ1-1; D possibly corresponds to TRBD1 (5 bases). Germline CDR1 is SQVTM and CDR2 is ANQGSEA. The germline V and J ends were trimmed by 6 bases and 1 base, with 18 bases remaining between them. The CDR3 runs to 15 residues. CDR3 sequence reads: CSVAYAGLQNTEAFF. Written as DNA, the CDR3 is TGCAGCGTAGCCTACGCGGGGCTGCAGAACACTGAAGCTTTCTTT.

This rearrangement joins TRBV28 to TRBJ2-7, with TRBD1 identical over 9 bases. Per germline, CDR1 MDHEN and CDR2 SYDVKM. The CDR3 sequence is 14 residues long. V shed 5 bases and J 4 bases; nucleotides not matched to a gene: 6. The CDR3 coding sequence is TGTGCCAGCAGTCGGGACAGGGTTGCTTACGAGCAGTACTTC. Translation: CASSRDRVAYEQYF. Full variable domain (outside the CDR3, taken from reference TRBV28 and TRBJ2-7): DVKVTQSSRYLVKRTGEKVFLECVQDMDHENMFWYRQDPGLGLRLIYFSYDVKMKEKGDIPEGYSVSREKKERFSLILESASTNQTSMYLCASSRDRVAYEQYFGPGTRLTVT.

The chain is built from TRBV5-1 and TRBJ1-5; 9 bases line up with TRBD1. CDR1 is SGHRS and CDR2 is YFSETQ in the germline V gene. The CDR3 is 16 residues long. With V trimmed by 4 bases and J by 7 bases, 12 bases remained unmatched. The CDR3 here is CASSTLPGQGGQPQHF. Written as DNA, the CDR3 is TGCGCCAGCAGCACATTACCGGGACAGGGAGGACAGCCCCAGCATTTT.

This chain uses TRBV7-2 with TRBJ2-4; a possible D gene is TRBD2 (7 bases). The J call may be incorrect, as the DNA end agrees better with TRBJ2-7. Per germline, CDR1 SGHTA and CDR2 FQGNSA. The CDR3 runs 14 residues. CDR3 bases: TGTGCCAGCAGCGAAAGCGGGACAAACTACGAGCAGTACTTC. Amino acids: CASSESGTNYEQYF.

This clonotype occurred a few times. This chain joins TRBV5-5 and TRBJ1-5, with D hard to call. The V and J ends lost 0 bases and 3 bases respectively, with 7 bases between them. The CDR3 length is 14 residues. The germline gives CDR1 SGHKS, CDR2 YYEKEE (reference sequence). The CDR3 DNA sequence: TGTGCCAGCAGCTTGGGGTCGAACAATCAGCCCCAGCATTTT. Translation gives CASSLGSNNQPQHF.

This clonotype was seen only a few times. The chain uses TRBV20-1 and TRBJ1-5; D may be TRBD1 (6 bases). This CDR3 spans 16 amino acids. The V end lost 0 bases, the J end lost 3 bases, and 15 bases lay between the germline ends. Germline V gives CDR1 DFQATT, CDR2 SNEGSKA (reference sequence). The CDR3 reads CSARDAQGSYNQPQHF. The CDR3 region has the DNA TGCAGTGCTAGAGATGCCCAGGGGAGTTACAATCAGCCCCAGCATTTT.

In its sample, this clonotype was seen a few times. The CDR3 sequence is CSARAPDRAGYEQYF. For the CDR3, the DNA is TGCAGTGCTAGAGCTCCGGACAGGGCAGGCTACGAGCAGTACTTC. This sequence joins TRBV20-1 and TRBJ2-7, with 8 bases lining up with TRBD1. Germline CDR1 reads DFQATT; CDR2 reads SNEGSKA (reference sequence). The CDR3 is 15 amino acids. V lost 1 base to trimming and J lost 3 bases; unmatched junction nucleotides: 8.

This clonotype appeared a few times. This rearrangement joins TRBV20-1 to TRBJ2-1; D call uncertain. The V and J ends lost 2 bases and 2 bases respectively, with 13 bases between them. This CDR3 comprises 15 residues. CDR1 and CDR2 from the germline V gene are DFQATT and SNEGSKA (reference sequence). CDR3: CSARPPGGAYNEQFF. The CDR3, as DNA: TGCAGTGCTAGACCCCCTGGCGGTGCCTACAATGAGCAGTTCTTC.

This clonotype came up many times. The DNA of the CDR3 is TGCAGCGTTGAACCGGGGGGGGAGGATACGCAGTATTTT. Translation gives CSVEPGGEDTQYF. V and J are TRBV29-1 and TRBJ2-3, with 8 bases that match TRBD2. Per the germline V gene, CDR1 is SQVTM and CDR2 is ANQGSEA. CDR3 size: 13 residues. With V trimmed by 2 bases and J by 6 bases, 4 bases remained unmatched.

The chain is built from TRBV20-1 and TRBJ2-7; 7 nucleotides line up with TRBD1. This CDR3 contains 15 residues. The germline gives CDR1 DFQATT, CDR2 SNEGSKA (reference sequence). V was pared by 0 bases and J by 4 bases, with 9 bases of the junction left unmatched. In DNA, the CDR3 is TGCAGTGCTAGAGATCGGGCAGGGGGTTCATACGAGCAGTACTTC. Translation gives CSARDRAGGSYEQYF.

The V call is TRBV27, the J call TRBJ2-5; possible D gene TRBD1, 5 bases. CDR3 length equals 13 residues. Trimming left V 8 bases short and J 1 base short, with 11 bases between. CDR1 is MNHEY and CDR2 is SMNVEV in the germline V gene (reference sequence). This CDR3 reads CASGRAPQETQYF. Written as DNA, the CDR3 is TGTGCCAGCGGCAGGGCTCCCCAAGAGACCCAGTACTTC.

V gene TRBV20-1 combines with J gene TRBJ2-3; 9 bases line up with TRBD1. Germline loops: CDR1 DFQATT, CDR2 SNEGSKA (reference sequence). This CDR3 comprises 14 residues. Trimming took 1 base from V and 2 from J; bases not matched to a gene: 1. CDR3 region: CSARGDRDTDTQYF. For the CDR3, the DNA is TGCAGTGCTAGAGGGGACAGGGACACAGATACGCAGTATTTT.

This chain links TRBV21-1 with TRBJ2-1. TRBV21-1 constitutes a pseudogene. CDR3 length: 11 amino acids. CDR3 region: CVSSWGTEQFF. The CDR3 DNA is TGTGTCAGCAGCTGGGGCACTGAGCAGTTCTTC.

CDR3 sequence reads: CASSQDLLAGVDTQYF. The CDR3 DNA is TGCGCCAGCAGCCAAGATTTACTAGCGGGGGTAGATACGCAGTATTTT. The V call is TRBV4-3, the J call TRBJ2-3; 11 bases line up with TRBD2. Germline CDR1 LGHNA, CDR2 YSLEER. J was trimmed by 5 bases and V by 0 bases; bases with no gene match: 4. The CDR3 totals 16 residues.